Detailed here is one TCR beta chain. This sample stems from a study of blood T cell repertoires in COVID-19. The CDR3 loop spans 15 amino acids. V shed 0 bases and J 7 bases; nucleotides not matched to a gene: 5. Germline V CDR1 and CDR2: SGHKS, YYEKEE (reference sequence). Assignments of participants to cohorts depended upon their own reported clinical history. TCRdb's copy holds only in-frame clones and misses some; the assay was immunoSEQ multiplex PCR. The sample contains some 160,000 clones, 80% of which appear only once. The TCR was taken from a woman aged 55-75 years who had recovered from COVID-19. Specimen: PBMCs or T cells enriched from blood (not recorded which). The chain has TRBV5-5 and TRBJ1-4, with 8 bases fitting TRBD1. The CDR3 loop reads CASSLAIGTGEKLFF. DNA of the CDR3: TGTGCCAGCAGCTTGGCCATCGGGACAGGTGAAAAACTGTTTTTT.